This T cell receptor beta chain emerged from a study of T cells in Graves' hyperthyroidism and ophthalmopathy. Study results and caveats: Appearing also in blood were most of the thyroid clonotypes expanded above 0.001.

V shed 8 bases and J 8 bases; nucleotides not matched to a gene: 12. CDR3 length equals 14 residues. Germline-derived CDR1 and CDR2 are MNHNS and SASEGT. Of note for this clonotype: Its antigen is undetermined.

The source material, RNA transcripts, was used to amplify TCR beta CDR3 regions. With the HTBI primer set, the TCR CDR3 went through a first round of RT-PCR. In TCRdb, the multiplex PCR reads were re-called with MiXCR into one record per CDR3 protein. The sample records about 350,000 distinct CDR3 sequences, approximately 15% being singletons. This chain joins TRBV6-1 and TRBJ1-2; 9 nucleotides align to TRBD1. Sequences were obtained from blood. The origin of this receptor is a woman aged 25 to 45 with Graves' hyperthyroidism. Here the CDR3 reads CASAQYRGLEGYTF. In DNA form, the CDR3 reads TGTGCCAGCGCCCAATACAGGGGGCTGGAAGGCTACACCTTC.